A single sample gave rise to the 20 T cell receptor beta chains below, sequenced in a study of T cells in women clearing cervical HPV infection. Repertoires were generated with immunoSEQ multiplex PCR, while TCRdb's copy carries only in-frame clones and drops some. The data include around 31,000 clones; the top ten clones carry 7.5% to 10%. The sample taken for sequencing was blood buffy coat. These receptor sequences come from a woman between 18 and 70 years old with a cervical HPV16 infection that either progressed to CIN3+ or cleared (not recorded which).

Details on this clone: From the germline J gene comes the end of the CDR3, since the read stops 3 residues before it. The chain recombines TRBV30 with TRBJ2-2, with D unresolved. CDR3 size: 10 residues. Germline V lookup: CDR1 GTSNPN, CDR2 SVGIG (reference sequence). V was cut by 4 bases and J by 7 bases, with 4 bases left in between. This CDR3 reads CAWILGELFF. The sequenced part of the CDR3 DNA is TGTGCCTGGATTCTCGGGGAG.

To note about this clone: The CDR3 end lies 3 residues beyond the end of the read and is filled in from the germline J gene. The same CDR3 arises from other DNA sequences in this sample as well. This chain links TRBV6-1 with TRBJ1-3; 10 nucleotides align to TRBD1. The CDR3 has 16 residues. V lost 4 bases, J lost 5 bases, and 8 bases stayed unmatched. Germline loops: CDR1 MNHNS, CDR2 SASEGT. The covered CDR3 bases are TGTGCCAGCAGTGGGCTTCCGGGACAGGGGAGAAACACC. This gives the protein CASSGLPGQGRNT. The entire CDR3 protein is CASSGLPGQGRNTIYF.

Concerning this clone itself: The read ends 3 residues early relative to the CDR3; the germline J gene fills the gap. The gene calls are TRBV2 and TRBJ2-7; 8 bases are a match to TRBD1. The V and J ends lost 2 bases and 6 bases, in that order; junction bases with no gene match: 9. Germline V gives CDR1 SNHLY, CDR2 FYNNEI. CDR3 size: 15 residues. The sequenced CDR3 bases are TGTGCCAGCAGTGAACGGACAGGGCAATCCGGCGAG. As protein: CASSERTGQSGE. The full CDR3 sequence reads CASSERTGQSGEQYF.

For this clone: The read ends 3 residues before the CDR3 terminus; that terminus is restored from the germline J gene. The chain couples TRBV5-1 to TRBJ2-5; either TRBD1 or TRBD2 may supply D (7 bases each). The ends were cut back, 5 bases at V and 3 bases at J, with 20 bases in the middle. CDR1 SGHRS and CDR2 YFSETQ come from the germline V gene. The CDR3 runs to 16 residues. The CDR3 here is CASSPLGRGREETQYF. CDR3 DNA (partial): TGCGCCAGCAGTCCCCTTGGGAGGGGGCGGGAAGAGACC.

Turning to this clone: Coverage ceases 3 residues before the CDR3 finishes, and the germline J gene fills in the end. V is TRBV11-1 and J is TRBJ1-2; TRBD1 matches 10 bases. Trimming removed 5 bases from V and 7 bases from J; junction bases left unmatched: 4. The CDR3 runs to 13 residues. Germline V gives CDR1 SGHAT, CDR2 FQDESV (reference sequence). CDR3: CASSLGTGVGYTF. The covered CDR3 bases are TGTGCCAGCAGCCTAGGGACAGGGGTTGGC.

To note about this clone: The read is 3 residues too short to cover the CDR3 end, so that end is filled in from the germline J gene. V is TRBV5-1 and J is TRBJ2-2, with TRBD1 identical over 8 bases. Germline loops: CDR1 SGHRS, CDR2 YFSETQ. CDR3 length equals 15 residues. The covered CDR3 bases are TGCGCCAGCAGCTTGGAGGGCAGGGGGCTTGAAAAG. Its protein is CASSLEGRGLEK. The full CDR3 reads CASSLEGRGLEKLFF.

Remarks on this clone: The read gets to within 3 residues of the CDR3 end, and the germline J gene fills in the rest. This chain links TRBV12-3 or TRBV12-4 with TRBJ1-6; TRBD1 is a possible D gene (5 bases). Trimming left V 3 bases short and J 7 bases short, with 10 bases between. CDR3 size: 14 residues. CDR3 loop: CASSLAAGNSPLHF. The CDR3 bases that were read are TGTGCCAGCAGTTTGGCGGCAGGGAATTCACCC.

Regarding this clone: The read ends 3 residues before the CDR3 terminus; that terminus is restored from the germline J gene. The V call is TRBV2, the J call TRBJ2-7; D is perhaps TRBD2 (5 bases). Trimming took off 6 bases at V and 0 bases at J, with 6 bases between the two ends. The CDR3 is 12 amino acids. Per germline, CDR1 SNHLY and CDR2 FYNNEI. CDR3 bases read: TGTGCCAGCAGGCGGGCCTCCTACGAG. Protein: CASRRASYE. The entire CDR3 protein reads CASRRASYEQYF.

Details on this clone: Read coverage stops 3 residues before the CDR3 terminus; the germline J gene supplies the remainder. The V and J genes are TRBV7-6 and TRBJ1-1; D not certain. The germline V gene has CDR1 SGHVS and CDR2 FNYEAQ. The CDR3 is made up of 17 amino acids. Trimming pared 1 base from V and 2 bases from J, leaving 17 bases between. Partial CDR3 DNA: TGTGCCAGCAGCTTAGGAGGGAGCGCGGGAATAAACACTGAA. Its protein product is CASSLGGSAGINTE. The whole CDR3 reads CASSLGGSAGINTEAFF. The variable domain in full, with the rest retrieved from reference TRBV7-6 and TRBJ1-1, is GAGVSQSPRYKVTKRGQDVALRCDPISGHVSLYWYRQALGQGPEFLTYFNYEAQQDKSGLPNDRFSAERPEGSISTLTIQRTEQRDSAMYRCASSLGGSAGINTEAFFGQGTRLTVV.

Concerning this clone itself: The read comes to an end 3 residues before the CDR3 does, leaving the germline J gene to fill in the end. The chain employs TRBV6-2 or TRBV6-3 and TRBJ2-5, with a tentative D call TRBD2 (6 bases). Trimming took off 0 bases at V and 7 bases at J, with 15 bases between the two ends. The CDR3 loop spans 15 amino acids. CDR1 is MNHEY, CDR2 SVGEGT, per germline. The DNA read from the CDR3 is TGTGCCAGCAGTTACTCTGGCGGGGACCTTCGGACC. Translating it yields CASSYSGGDLRT. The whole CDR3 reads CASSYSGGDLRTQYF.

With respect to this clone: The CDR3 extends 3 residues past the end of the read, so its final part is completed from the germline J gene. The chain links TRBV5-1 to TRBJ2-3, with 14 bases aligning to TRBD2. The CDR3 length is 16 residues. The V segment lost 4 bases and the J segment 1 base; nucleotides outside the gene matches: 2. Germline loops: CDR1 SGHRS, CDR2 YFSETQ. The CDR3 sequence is CASSGLAGGRTDTQYF. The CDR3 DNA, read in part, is TGCGCCAGCAGCGGACTAGCGGGGGGCCGCACAGATACG. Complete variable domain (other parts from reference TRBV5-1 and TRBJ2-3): KAGVTQTPRYLIKTRGQQVTLSCSPISGHRSVSWYQQTPGQGLQFLFEYFSETQRNKGNFPGRFSGRQFSNSRSEMNVSTLELGDSALYLCASSGLAGGRTDTQYFGPGTRLTVL.

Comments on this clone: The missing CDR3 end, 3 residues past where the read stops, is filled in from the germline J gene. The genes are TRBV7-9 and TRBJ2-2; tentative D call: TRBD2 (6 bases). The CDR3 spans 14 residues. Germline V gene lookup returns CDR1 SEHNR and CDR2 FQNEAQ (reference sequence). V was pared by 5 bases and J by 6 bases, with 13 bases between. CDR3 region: CASSKEGLAGELFF. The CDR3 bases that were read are TGTGCCAGCAGCAAGGAGGGTTTAGCCGGGGAG.

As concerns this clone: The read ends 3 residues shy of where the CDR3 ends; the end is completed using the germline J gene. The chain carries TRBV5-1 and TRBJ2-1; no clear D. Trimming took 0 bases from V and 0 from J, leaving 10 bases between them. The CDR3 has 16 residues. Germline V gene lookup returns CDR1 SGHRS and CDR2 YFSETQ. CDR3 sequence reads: CASSLEARSSYNEQFF. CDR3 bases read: TGCGCCAGCAGCTTGGAGGCGCGGAGCTCCTACAATGAG. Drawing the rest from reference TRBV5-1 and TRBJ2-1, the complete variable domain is KAGVTQTPRYLIKTRGQQVTLSCSPISGHRSVSWYQQTPGQGLQFLFEYFSETQRNKGNFPGRFSGRQFSNSRSEMNVSTLELGDSALYLCASSLEARSSYNEQFFGPGTRLTVL.

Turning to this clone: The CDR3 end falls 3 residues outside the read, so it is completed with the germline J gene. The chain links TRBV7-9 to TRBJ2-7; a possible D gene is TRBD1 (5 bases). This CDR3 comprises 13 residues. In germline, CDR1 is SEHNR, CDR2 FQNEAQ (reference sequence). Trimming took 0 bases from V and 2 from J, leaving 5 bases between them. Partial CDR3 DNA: TGTGCCAGCAGCTTAGCAGGGGCCTACGAG. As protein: CASSLAGAYE. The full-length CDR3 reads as CASSLAGAYEQYF.

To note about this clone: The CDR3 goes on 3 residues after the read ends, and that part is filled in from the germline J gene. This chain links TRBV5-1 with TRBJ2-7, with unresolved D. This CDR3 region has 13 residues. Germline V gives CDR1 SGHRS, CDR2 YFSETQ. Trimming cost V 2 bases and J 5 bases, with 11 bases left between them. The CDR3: CASSLTPGNEQYF. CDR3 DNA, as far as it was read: TGCGCCAGCAGCTTAACGCCAGGAAACGAG. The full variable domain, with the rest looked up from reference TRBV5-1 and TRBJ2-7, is KAGVTQTPRYLIKTRGQQVTLSCSPISGHRSVSWYQQTPGQGLQFLFEYFSETQRNKGNFPGRFSGRQFSNSRSEMNVSTLELGDSALYLCASSLTPGNEQYFGPGTRLTVT.

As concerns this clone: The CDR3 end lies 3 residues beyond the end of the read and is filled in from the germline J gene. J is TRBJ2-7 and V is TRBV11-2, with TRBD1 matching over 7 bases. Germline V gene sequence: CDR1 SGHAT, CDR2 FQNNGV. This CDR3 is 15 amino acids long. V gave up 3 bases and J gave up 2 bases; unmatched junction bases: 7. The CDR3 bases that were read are TGTGCCAGCAGCTTGCAGGGGGTAGGGACCTACGAG. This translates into CASSLQGVGTYE. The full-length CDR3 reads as CASSLQGVGTYEQYF.

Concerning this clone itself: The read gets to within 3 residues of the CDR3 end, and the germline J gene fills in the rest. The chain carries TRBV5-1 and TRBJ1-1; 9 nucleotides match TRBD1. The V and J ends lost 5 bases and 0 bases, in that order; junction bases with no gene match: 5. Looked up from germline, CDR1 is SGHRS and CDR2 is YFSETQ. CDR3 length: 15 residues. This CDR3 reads CASRIGQGLNTEAFF. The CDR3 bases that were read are TGCGCCAGCAGAATTGGACAGGGGTTGAACACTGAA.

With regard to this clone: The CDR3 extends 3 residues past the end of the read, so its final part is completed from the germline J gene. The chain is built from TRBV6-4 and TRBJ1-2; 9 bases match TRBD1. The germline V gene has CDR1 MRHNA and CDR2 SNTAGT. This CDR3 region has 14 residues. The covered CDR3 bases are TGTGCCAGCAGGCATCCCGACCGGGACAGGGTC. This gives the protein CASRHPDRDRV. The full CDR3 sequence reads CASRHPDRDRVYTF.

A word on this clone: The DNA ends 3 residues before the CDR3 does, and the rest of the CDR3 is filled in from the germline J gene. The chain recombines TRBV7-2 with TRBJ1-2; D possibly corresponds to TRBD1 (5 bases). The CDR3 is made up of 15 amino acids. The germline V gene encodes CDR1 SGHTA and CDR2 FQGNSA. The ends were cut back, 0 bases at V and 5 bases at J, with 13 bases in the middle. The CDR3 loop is CASSLAYRSGYGYTF. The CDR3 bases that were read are TGTGCCAGCAGCTTAGCGTACCGGTCAGGGTATGGC. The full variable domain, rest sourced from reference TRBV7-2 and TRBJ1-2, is GAGVSQSPSNKVTEKGKDVELRCDPISGHTALYWYRQSLGQGLEFLIYFQGNSAPDKSGLPSDRFSAERTGGSVSTLTIQRTQQEDSAVYLCASSLAYRSGYGYTFGSGTRLTVV.

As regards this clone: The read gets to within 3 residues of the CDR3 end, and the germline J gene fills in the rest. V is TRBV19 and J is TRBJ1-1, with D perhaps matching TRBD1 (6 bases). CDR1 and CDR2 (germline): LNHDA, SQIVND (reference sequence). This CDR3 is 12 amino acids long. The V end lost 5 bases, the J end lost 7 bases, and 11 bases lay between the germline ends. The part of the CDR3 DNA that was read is TGTGCCAGTAGTGACAGGACAGATGAA. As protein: CASSDRTDE. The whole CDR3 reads CASSDRTDEAFF.